This T cell receptor beta chain was identified in a study of T-cell memory formation after mild COVID-19. General observations from the study: Detection of some responders pre-infection suggested pre-existing cross-reactive memory T cells participated. Day 37-peaking second-wave clones had unconfirmed SARS-CoV-2 specificity. A balance of CD4 and CD8 characterized clones contracting day 15 to 85, whereas later expanders leaned CD4+. Clones which contracted sat mainly in CM and EM if CD4+, and in EMRA if CD8+.

The CDR3 extends over 14 amino acids. Trimming stripped 6 bases from V and 4 bases from J, with 15 bases between. The germline gives CDR1 MNHEY, CDR2 SMNVEV (reference sequence). This clonotype was seen only a few times. Its cognate antigen is unknown. From the 5' RACE reads, TCRdb called clonotypes with MiXCR, one entry per CDR3 protein. The table lists approximately 210,000 distinct CDR3 sequences, roughly a tenth of them singletons. This TCR came from a man in his late teens or twenties who had mild COVID-19 (a few samples of this study predate the infection). Cell type and time point are not known. V gene TRBV27 combines with J gene TRBJ2-5; the D call may be TRBD1 or TRBD2 (5 bases each). Sequenced input: PBMCs or a T cell subset sorted from them (not recorded which). The CDR3 spells CASSQGSGLETQYF. The CDR3 DNA is TGTGCCAGCAGCCAGGGAAGCGGACTAGAGACCCAGTACTTC.